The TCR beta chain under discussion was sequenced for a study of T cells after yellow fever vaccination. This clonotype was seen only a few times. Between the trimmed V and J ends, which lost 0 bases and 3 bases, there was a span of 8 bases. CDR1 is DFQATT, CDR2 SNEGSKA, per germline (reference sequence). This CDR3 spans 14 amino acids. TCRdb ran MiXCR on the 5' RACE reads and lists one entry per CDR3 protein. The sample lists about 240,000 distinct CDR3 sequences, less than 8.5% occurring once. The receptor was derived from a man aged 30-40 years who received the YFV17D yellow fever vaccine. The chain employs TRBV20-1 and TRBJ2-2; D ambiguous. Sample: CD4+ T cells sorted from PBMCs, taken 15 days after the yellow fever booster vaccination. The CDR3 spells CSARDPIHTGELFF. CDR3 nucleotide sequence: TGCAGTGCTAGAGACCCCATTCACACCGGGGAGCTGTTTTTT.